This T cell receptor beta chain emerged from a study of blood T cell repertoires in COVID-19. For the study at large: Italy, Spain and the United States were the sources of the convalescent and acute COVID-19 samples.

One Seattle source followed patients from active infection through their disease course. Clones were sequenced by immunoSEQ multiplex PCR, and TCRdb holds only the in-frame ones, with some missing. The sample includes approximately 250,000 clones, 92% of them seen just once. This CDR3 is 16 amino acids long. After removal of 1 base from V and 4 bases from J, the junction contained 10 bases not matched to a gene. Germline V gives CDR1 SQVTM, CDR2 ANQGSEA. The chain uses TRBV29-1 and TRBJ1-1; 9 positions match TRBD1. The clonotype originates from a man younger than 45 with COVID-19, enrolled during active disease. Material for sequencing was peripheral blood. The CDR3 here is CSVEAALQGAGTEAFF. CDR3 coding DNA: TGCAGCGTTGAAGCCGCCTTACAGGGGGCGGGCACTGAAGCTTTCTTT.